A single T cell receptor (beta chain) is shown here with its context. This clonotype was detected many times. The antigen it recognizes is unknown. Base qualities are missing; no much larger clone stands one base away. This specimen belongs to a study of T-cell reconstitution after alpha-beta-depleted transplantation in children (dated by TCRdb to 2016 to 2017). About the study as a whole: The study quantitatively tracked T-cell immune reconstitution after TCRalphabeta/CD19-depleted allogeneic hematopoietic cell transplantation in children using TCR repertoire profiling.

What this sample's treatment or condition label stands for: allogeneic hematopoietic cell transplantation with graft depleted of TCRalphabeta T cells and CD19 B cells. The transplant recipients were children given TCRalphabeta/CD19-depleted allogeneic hematopoietic cell grafts. The library was made by PCR. Sequencing was carried out with an Illumina HiSeq 2500. Molecular barcoding was employed in the preparation of TCR libraries, with unique molecular identifiers being used to normalize TCRbeta repertoire quantification. Using fastp at Q25 and MiXCR, TCRdb reprocessed the public reads and kept productive beta chains. Entries that share a CDR3 protein sequence are merged under the most common genes and DNA. This sample comprises fewer than 1 million distinct CDR3 sequences, roughly 15% of them detected only once. The ten most abundant clones make up around 4.5% of the sample. Overall results and qualifications from the work: Apparently early alphabetaT-cell count recovery about two months after transplant reportedly relied on only several hundred rapidly expanded clones derived from non-depleted graft cells. In some patients, high TCRbeta diversity at day 60 was attributed to recipient T cells and intrathymic progenitors that had survived conditioning. Over the following months the frequencies of hyperexpanded clones went down, and after one year T-cell counts and TCRbeta diversity were mostly credited to newly produced T cells.

The clonotype was recovered from a male patient younger than 18 who had a stem cell transplant for acute lymphoblastic leukemia, so the T cells may come from the graft donor. Sequenced material: PBMCs, mostly from graft donor cells, taken 360 days after TCRalphabeta/CD19-depleted stem cell transplant.

The nucleotides are TGTGCCAGCAGTGTCTACCGGGACACCTCTGGAAACACCATATATTTT. Translated, it gives CASSVYRDTSGNTIYF. The chain is made from TRBV7-9 and TRBJ1-3, with TRBD1 perhaps the D gene, on 6 matching bases. At the junction V is shortened by 6 bases and J by 0 bases, with 15 bases in between. CDR1 and CDR2 are read off the germline V gene (reference sequence) as SEHNR and FQNEAQ. The CDR3 spans 16 residues, from the cysteine through the phenylalanine. Kept here is only the CDR3 DNA, which spans 48 bases and is read in frame from base 1.